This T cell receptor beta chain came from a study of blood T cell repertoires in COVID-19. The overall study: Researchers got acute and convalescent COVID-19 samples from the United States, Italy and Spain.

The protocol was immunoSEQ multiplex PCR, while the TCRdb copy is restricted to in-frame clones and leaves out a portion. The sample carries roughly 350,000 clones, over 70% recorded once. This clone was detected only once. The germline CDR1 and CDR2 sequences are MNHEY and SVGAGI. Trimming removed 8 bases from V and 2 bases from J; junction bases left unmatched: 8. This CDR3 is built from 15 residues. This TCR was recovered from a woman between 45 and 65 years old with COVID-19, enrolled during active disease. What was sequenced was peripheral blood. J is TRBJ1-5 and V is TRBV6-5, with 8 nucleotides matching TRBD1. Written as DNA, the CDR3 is TGTGCCAGCCAATATACAGGGGGTCGCAATCAGCCCCAGCATTTT. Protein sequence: CASQYTGGRNQPQHF.